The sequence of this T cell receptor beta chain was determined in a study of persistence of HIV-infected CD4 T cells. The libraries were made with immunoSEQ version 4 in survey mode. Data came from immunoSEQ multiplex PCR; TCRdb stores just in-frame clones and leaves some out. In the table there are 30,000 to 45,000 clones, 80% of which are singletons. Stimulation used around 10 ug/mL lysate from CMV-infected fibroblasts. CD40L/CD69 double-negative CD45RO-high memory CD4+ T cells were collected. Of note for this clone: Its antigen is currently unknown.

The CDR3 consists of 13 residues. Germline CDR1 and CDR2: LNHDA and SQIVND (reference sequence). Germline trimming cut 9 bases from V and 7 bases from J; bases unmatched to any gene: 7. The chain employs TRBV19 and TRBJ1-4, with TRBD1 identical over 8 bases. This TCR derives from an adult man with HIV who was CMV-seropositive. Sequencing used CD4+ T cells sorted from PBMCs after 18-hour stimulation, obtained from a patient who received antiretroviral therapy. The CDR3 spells CASTTGGSEKLFF. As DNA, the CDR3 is TGTGCCAGCACCACAGGGGGAAGTGAAAAACTGTTTTTT.